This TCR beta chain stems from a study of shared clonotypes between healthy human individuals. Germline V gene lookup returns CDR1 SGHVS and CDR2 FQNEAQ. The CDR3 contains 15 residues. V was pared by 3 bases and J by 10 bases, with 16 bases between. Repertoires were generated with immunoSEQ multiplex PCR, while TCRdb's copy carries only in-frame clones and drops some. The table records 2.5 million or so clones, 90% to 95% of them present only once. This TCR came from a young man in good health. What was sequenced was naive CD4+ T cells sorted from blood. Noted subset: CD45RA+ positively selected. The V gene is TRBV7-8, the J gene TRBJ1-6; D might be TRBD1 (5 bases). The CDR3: CASSFGGPGGSPLHF. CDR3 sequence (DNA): TGTGCCAGCAGCTTTGGGGGACCGGGAGGATCACCCCTCCACTTT.